This paragraph reports one TCR beta chain. The sample is drawn from a study of T cell changes during pregnancy in multiple sclerosis. Some clones are missing from TCRdb's copy, which holds only in-frame ones; the method was immunoSEQ multiplex PCR. The sample contains approximately 25,000 clones, roughly 91% of which appear only once. Per germline, CDR1 SGDLS and CDR2 YYNGEE. CDR3 length: 12 amino acids. The V end lost 0 bases, the J end lost 7 bases, and 4 bases lay between the germline ends. The clonotype originates from a female donor in good health, enrolled as a control in a pregnancy study. Sequenced here: CD4+ T cells from peripheral blood mononuclear cells, sampled in the first trimester of pregnancy. The chain combines TRBV9 with TRBJ2-2; D gene unclear. Written as DNA, the CDR3 is TGTGCCAGCAGCGTAGCCGGCGGGGAGCTGTTTTTT. Protein sequence: CASSVAGGELFF.